These 11 T cell receptor beta chains were all obtained from the same sample, sequenced in a study of blood T cell repertoires in COVID-19. The data were produced by immunoSEQ multiplex PCR, yet TCRdb's version contains in-frame clones alone and is incomplete. The sample lists about 180,000 clones; about 85% were seen once. Source material: peripheral blood. The receptors stem from a woman younger than 45 with active or convalescent COVID-19.

The J gene is TRBJ2-1, the V gene TRBV7-8; D is possibly TRBD2 (5 bases). Trimming took off 4 bases at V and 10 bases at J, with 17 bases between the two ends. Germline V gene lookup returns CDR1 SGHVS and CDR2 FQNEAQ. The CDR3 consists of 14 residues. CDR3 sequence (DNA): TGTGCCAGCAGCTCCGCAGGTCGCCTAGCCGAGCAGTTCTTC. It is translated as CASSSAGRLAEQFF.

The chain uses TRBV6-4 and TRBJ2-2, with 9 nucleotides matching TRBD2. Germline trimming cut 4 bases from V and 4 bases from J; bases unmatched to any gene: 7. Germline V CDR1 and CDR2: MRHNA, SNTAGT. This CDR3 is 16 amino acids long. CDR3 protein: CASSAGLAPSTGELFF. CDR3 bases: TGTGCCAGCAGTGCCGGACTAGCGCCAAGCACCGGGGAGCTGTTTTTT.

The chain links TRBV2 to TRBJ1-5, with no clear D. Trimming removed 2 bases from V and 7 bases from J, with 9 bases in between. CDR3 length equals 13 residues. CDR1 SNHLY and CDR2 FYNNEI come from the germline V gene. Here the CDR3 DNA reads TGTGCCAGCAGTGAAACCCGGTGGCAGCCCCAGCATTTT. It yields the protein CASSETRWQPQHF.

The chain carries TRBV7-8 and TRBJ1-6; D uncertain. Per germline, CDR1 SGHVS and CDR2 FQNEAQ. The CDR3 runs to 17 residues. Trimming stripped 0 bases from V and 7 bases from J, with 16 bases between. CDR3 protein: CASSLASAAIRNSPLHF. The CDR3 DNA reads as TGTGCCAGCAGCTTAGCATCGGCGGCTATACGGAATTCACCCCTCCACTTT.

CDR3 sequence (DNA): TGTGCCAGCAGCTTAGCCGGGACAGGGGTTGAAGATACGCAGTATTTT. This encodes CASSLAGTGVEDTQYF. This chain uses TRBV7-9 with TRBJ2-3; 10 bases are a match to TRBD1. Trimming at V came to 0 bases and at J to 5 bases, leaving 5 bases not matched to a gene. The CDR3 has 16 residues. The germline V gene encodes CDR1 SEHNR and CDR2 FQNEAQ (reference sequence). Combining the CDR3 with reference TRBV7-9 and TRBJ2-3 gives the whole variable domain DTGVSQNPRHKITKRGQNVTFRCDPISEHNRLYWYRQTLGQGPEFLTYFQNEAQLEKSRLLSDRFSAERPKGSFSTLEIQRTEQGDSAMYLCASSLAGTGVEDTQYFGPGTRLTVL.

The chain uses TRBV3-1 (or the pseudogene TRBV3-2) and TRBJ1-2; 9 positions agree with TRBD1. J lost 8 bases, V lost 3 bases, and 10 bases had no gene match. Germline CDR1 and CDR2: LGHDT and YNNKEL (reference sequence). CDR3 length: 15 residues. CDR3 protein: CASSHPTGGLRGYTF. The CDR3 region has the DNA TGTGCCAGCAGCCACCCGACAGGGGGACTTCGGGGCTACACCTTC.

This chain links TRBV7-6 with TRBJ2-1, with 7 bases matching TRBD1. V lost 4 bases to trimming and J lost 3 bases; unmatched junction nucleotides: 9. Germline V gene sequence: CDR1 SGHVS, CDR2 FNYEAQ. The CDR3 has 16 amino acids. The CDR3 DNA is TGTGCCAGCAGCTCCCCGACAGGGACAAACTACAATGAGCAGTTCTTC. This translates into CASSSPTGTNYNEQFF.

The DNA for the CDR3 is TGTGCCAGCAGCTTGGAGGGGAACACTGAAGCTTTCTTT. Protein sequence: CASSLEGNTEAFF. The V call is TRBV13, the J call TRBJ1-1, with no clear D. Trimming removed 3 bases from V and 1 base from J, with 6 bases in between. This CDR3 has 13 amino acids. Germline CDR1 reads PRHDT; CDR2 reads FYEKMQ (reference sequence).

V is TRBV5-5 and J is TRBJ1-1, with D uncertain. V lost 0 bases and J lost 3, with 6 bases in between. The germline V gene encodes CDR1 SGHKS and CDR2 YYEKEE (reference sequence). This CDR3 is 13 amino acids long. The CDR3 loop is CASSLGDYTEAFF. The CDR3 DNA reads as TGTGCCAGCAGCTTGGGCGATTACACTGAAGCTTTCTTT.

This clone has more than one count but fewer than ten. The rearrangement links TRBV11-3 to TRBJ2-1, with D possibly being TRBD1 (7 bases). Germline assignment: CDR1 SGHNT and CDR2 YENEEA. The CDR3 is 15 residues long. V gave up 5 bases and J gave up 9 bases, with 20 bases separating them. CDR3 loop: CASSSHPNQGGEQFF. As DNA, the CDR3 is TGTGCCAGCAGCAGCCACCCCAACCAGGGGGGTGAGCAGTTCTTC.

The rearrangement joins TRBV3-1 (or the pseudogene TRBV3-2) to TRBJ1-2; D is undetermined. Germline values: CDR1 LGHDT, CDR2 YNNKEL (reference sequence). V was clipped by 3 bases and J by 2 bases, with 4 bases between them. This CDR3 has 12 residues. CDR3 protein: CASSQGNYGYTF. The DNA of the CDR3 is TGTGCCAGCAGCCAGGGCAACTATGGCTACACCTTC.